Given below is one TCR beta chain in context. Its antigen is unknown. The record originates from a study of T cell responses to AZD1222 COVID-19 vaccine. Regarding the study as a whole: Mostly white British, mostly female donors; authors suggested clonal diversity may be underestimated. Unmutated regions of variants are reportedly targeted by nearly half of spike-specific TCRs.

Germline V gene sequence: CDR1 SNHLY, CDR2 FYNNEI. The CDR3 consists of 14 residues. The germline V and J ends were trimmed by 2 bases and 2 bases, with 7 bases remaining between them. This table comes from immunoSEQ multiplex PCR, and its TCRdb copy is limited to in-frame clones, with some not included. Of about 150,000 clones in the sample, approximately 90% are singletons; the top ten hold about 4%. The J gene is TRBJ1-3, the V gene TRBV2; D is undetermined. Sequences were derived from peripheral blood, sampled 28 days after the second AZD1222 dose. The origin of this receptor is an adult who received the AZD1222 COVID-19 vaccine. For the CDR3, the DNA is TGTGCCAGCAGTGAACAGACTACTGGAAACACCATATATTTT. Translating it yields CASSEQTTGNTIYF.